The TCR beta chain under discussion was sequenced for a study of T cell repertoires in cytomegalovirus infection. The overall study: Evidence of both CMV infection and a matching HLA type came from public TCR beta signatures.

There are a few counts of this clonotype. The antigen is unknown. The study, taken as a whole, reports: CMV carriers having the relevant HLA were flagged by cumulative public TCR beta family frequency. Across the ex vivo response, the dominant clonotypes were HLA-C-restricted CMV-specific TCR beta clonotypes.

TCRdb redid the calling of the reads with MiXCR, one entry per CDR3 protein. Of roughly 300,000 distinct CDR3 sequences detected, 8% to 9.5% appear once; the ten largest clones hold roughly 4%. The sequence came from a human donor in good health (CMV status not recorded). Some clones in this sample may be carry-over from other donors' samples. Specimen: PBMCs.

The CDR3: CSVAGEAANYEQYF. In DNA, the CDR3 is TGCAGCGTTGCGGGCGAGGCGGCTAACTACGAGCAGTACTTC. This rearrangement joins TRBV29-1 to TRBJ2-7; D remains unclear. The CDR3 is 14 residues long. Germline CDR1 reads SQVTM; CDR2 reads ANQGSEA. V lost 4 bases and J 3 bases, leaving 16 bases between the germline ends.